These 32 T cell receptor beta chains share one sample of origin, sequenced in a study of T cells in Graves' hyperthyroidism and ophthalmopathy. Template material for amplifying TCR beta CDR3 regions consisted of RNA transcripts. TCR CDR3 regions were first amplified by RT-PCR with HTBI primers. TCRdb re-derived calls from the multiplex PCR reads in MiXCR, one entry per CDR3 protein. The sample has approximately 620,000 distinct CDR3 sequences, 16% seen once; the top ten hold roughly 3.5%. Source material: blood. These receptors originate from a woman between 35 and 50 years old with Graves' ophthalmopathy.

In the case of this clonotype: The junction departs from the called germline gene at one end, perhaps through a read error. The chain joins TRBV5-1 to TRBJ2-7; 9 bases map to TRBD1. This CDR3 spans 15 amino acids. Germline values: CDR1 SGHRS, CDR2 YFSETQ. The CDR3 DNA reads as TGCGCCAGCAGCGCTACAGGGGGCCAAGTCTACGGGCAGTACTTC. This translates into CASSATGGQVYGQYF.

This clonotype was recorded a few times. The V call is TRBV7-9, the J call TRBJ1-1; a possible D gene is TRBD1 (6 bases). V was trimmed by 10 bases and J by 4 bases, leaving 13 bases between them. The germline V gene encodes CDR1 SEHNR and CDR2 FQNEAQ (reference sequence). The CDR3 totals 12 residues. CDR3 sequence: CATHRAGTEAFF. The CDR3 nucleotides are TGTGCCACCCACAGGGCTGGCACTGAAGCTTTCTTT.

This clonotype was picked up many times. This rearrangement joins TRBV6-5 to TRBJ1-1; D is ambiguous. V lost 0 bases and J lost 2, with 10 bases in between. Germline V gene sequence: CDR1 MNHEY, CDR2 SVGAGI. The CDR3 has 15 amino acids. The CDR3 is CASSYSYSTNTEAFF. Written as DNA, the CDR3 is TGTGCCAGCAGTTACTCGTACAGCACCAACACTGAAGCTTTCTTT.

With regard to this clonotype: A single base separates this from a much larger clone, so it may be a read error. The conserved phenylalanine or tryptophan normally closing the CDR3 is absent here, so this likely arose from a read error. V is TRBV3-1 and J is TRBJ1-6, with D possibly TRBD1 on 5 matching bases. This CDR3 contains 13 residues. The germline V gene has CDR1 LGHDT and CDR2 YNNKEL (reference sequence). V was cut by 4 bases and J by 9 bases, with 10 bases left in between. The CDR3 sequence: CASSLRDGSPLHS. DNA of the CDR3: TGTGCCAGCAGCCTTCGGGACGGTTCACCCCTCCACTCT.

This chain links TRBV12-3 or TRBV12-4 with TRBJ2-7; the D is unclear. V was pared by 3 bases and J by 4 bases, with 7 bases between. The CDR3 extends over 12 amino acids. The CDR3 protein is CASSFAVYEQYF. CDR3 DNA: TGTGCCAGCAGTTTCGCCGTGTACGAGCAGTACTTC.

The table lists this clonotype with a few counts. The genes are TRBV7-3 and TRBJ2-1; tentative D call: TRBD1 (6 bases). The CDR3 is 17 amino acids. V shed 1 base and J shed 0 bases, with 13 bases lying between them. CDR1 SGHTA and CDR2 FQGTGA come from the germline V gene. CDR3 in amino acids: CASSLSHRESSYNEQFF. The CDR3 nucleotides read TGTGCCAGCAGCTTAAGTCACAGGGAAAGCTCCTACAATGAGCAGTTCTTC.

This clonotype was detected many times. The chain has TRBV7-9 and TRBJ2-3, with 7 bases matching TRBD2. There are 15 residues in the CDR3. The V segment lost 3 bases and the J segment 2 bases; nucleotides outside the gene matches: 5. Germline loops: CDR1 SEHNR, CDR2 FQNEAQ (reference sequence). CDR3 amino acids: CASSLMGGNTDTQYF. The CDR3 nucleotides are TGTGCCAGCAGCTTGATGGGGGGGAACACAGATACGCAGTATTTT. The full variable domain, with the rest looked up from reference TRBV7-9 and TRBJ2-3, is DTGVSQNPRHKITKRGQNVTFRCDPISEHNRLYWYRQTLGQGPEFLTYFQNEAQLEKSRLLSDRFSAERPKGSFSTLEIQRTEQGDSAMYLCASSLMGGNTDTQYFGPGTRLTVL.

The chain carries TRBV20-1 and TRBJ2-7; possibly TRBD2 for D (6 bases). V was clipped by 1 base and J by 1 base, with 14 bases between them. The CDR3 sequence is 15 residues long. Germline V gene data show CDR1 as DFQATT and CDR2 as SNEGSKA (reference sequence). The CDR3 protein is CSARAGERASYEQYF. The CDR3 nucleotides are TGCAGTGCTAGAGCGGGGGAAAGGGCTTCCTACGAGCAGTACTTC.

About this clonotype: One end of the junction is discordant with germline, which a read error may explain. This sequence joins TRBV11-3 and TRBJ2-1; TRBD2 matches 9 bases. The CDR3 totals 16 residues. Germline V gives CDR1 SGHNT, CDR2 YENEEA. The CDR3 coding sequence is TGTGCCGGCAGCTTAAGAGCTAGCGGGGATGTCGATGAGCAGTTCTTC. Residues: CAGSLRASGDVDEQFF.

In its sample, this clonotype was seen many times. The genes are TRBV13 and TRBJ2-1, with 7 nucleotides matching TRBD1. CDR3 length: 16 residues. V was clipped by 8 bases and J by 2 bases; unmatched bases: 12. The V gene's germline CDR1 is PRHDT and CDR2 FYEKMQ (reference sequence). The CDR3 nucleotides read TGTGCCAGCCGAACCGTTAGACAGGGCCCCTACAATGAGCAGTTCTTC. It yields the protein CASRTVRQGPYNEQFF. Full variable domain (remainder filled in from reference TRBV13 and TRBJ2-1): AAGVIQSPRHLIKEKRETATLKCYPIPRHDTVYWYQQGPGQDPQFLISFYEKMQSDKGSIPDRFSAQQFSDYHSELNMSSLELGDSALYFCASRTVRQGPYNEQFFGPGTRLTVL.

There are many counts of this clonotype. This chain connects TRBV7-8 to TRBJ2-6, with D possibly matching TRBD2 (5 bases). V was shortened by 3 bases and J by 4 bases, with 10 bases between the two germline ends. This CDR3 has 15 residues. The germline CDR1 and CDR2 sequences are SGHVS and FQNEAQ. CDR3 sequence reads: CASSLRRTGANVLTF. CDR3 DNA: TGTGCCAGCAGCTTGCGGAGGACCGGGGCCAACGTCCTGACTTTC. Full variable domain (outside the CDR3, taken from reference TRBV7-8 and TRBJ2-6): GAGVSQSPRYKVAKRGQDVALRCDPISGHVSLFWYQQALGQGPEFLTYFQNEAQLDKSGLPSDRFFAERPEGSVSTLKIQRTQQEDSAVYLCASSLRRTGANVLTFGAGSRLTVL.

The gene calls are TRBV29-1 and TRBJ1-1; D unclear. The V end was cut by 0 bases, the J end by 4 bases, with 12 bases between. Germline CDR1 SQVTM, CDR2 ANQGSEA. This CDR3 has 14 amino acids. This CDR3 reads CSVEDLGQATEAFF. The CDR3 DNA sequence: TGCAGCGTTGAAGATCTCGGGCAGGCCACTGAAGCTTTCTTT.

This clonotype has ten or more counts. The gene calls are TRBV5-6 and TRBJ1-2; D unclear. Germline V gene sequence: CDR1 SGHDT, CDR2 YYEEEE. There are 15 residues in the CDR3. V was shortened by 0 bases and J by 7 bases, with 16 bases between the two germline ends. CDR3 residues: CASSLDPDVSLGYTF. The CDR3 DNA reads TGTGCCAGCAGCTTGGATCCCGACGTTAGTCTTGGCTACACCTTC.

The sample holds a few counts of this clonotype. This chain links TRBV30 with TRBJ1-3, with D uncertain. CDR3 length: 16 amino acids. CDR1 is GTSNPN, CDR2 SVGIG, per germline (reference sequence). Trimming removed 2 bases from V and 0 bases from J, with 14 bases in between. The CDR3 here is CAWSKGLPTSGNTIYF. DNA for the CDR3: TGTGCCTGGAGTAAGGGTCTACCTACCTCTGGAAACACCATATATTTT.

This clonotype was picked up many times. This chain joins TRBV5-1 and TRBJ1-2, with D perhaps TRBD1 (5 bases). The CDR3 runs 12 residues. Trimming shortened V by 4 bases and J by 5 bases, and 9 bases separated the two germline ends. Germline-derived CDR1 and CDR2 are SGHRS and YFSETQ. CDR3 in amino acids: CASSIDSYGYTF. DNA of the CDR3: TGCGCCAGCAGCATTGACAGTTATGGCTACACCTTC.

This clonotype has a count of ten or more. The gene calls are TRBV2 and TRBJ1-6, with TRBD1 matching 10 bases. The CDR3 length is 14 residues. With V trimmed by 4 bases and J by 6 bases, 0 bases remained unmatched. Germline-derived CDR1 and CDR2 are SNHLY and FYNNEI. In DNA, the CDR3 is TGTGCCAGCAGTGGGGACAGGGGTAATTCACCCCTCCACTTT. As protein: CASSGDRGNSPLHF.

J is TRBJ2-5 and V is TRBV5-1; no firm D call. CDR1 SGHRS and CDR2 YFSETQ come from the germline V gene. This CDR3 region has 13 residues. Trimming shortened V by 1 base and J by 0 bases, and 4 bases separated the two germline ends. The CDR3 loop reads CASSLYNQETQYF. For the CDR3, the DNA is TGCGCCAGCAGCTTGTACAACCAAGAGACCCAGTACTTC.

This clonotype was detected ten times or more. The J gene is TRBJ2-1, the V gene TRBV5-1; perhaps TRBD2 as D (6 bases). Trimming pared 3 bases from V and 3 bases from J, leaving 19 bases between. The CDR3 is 17 residues long. Germline CDR1 reads SGHRS; CDR2 reads YFSETQ. DNA of the CDR3: TGCGCCAGCAGCTCTGAGGGCGGGGACGTCTTCTACAATGAGCAGTTCTTC. Its protein is CASSSEGGDVFYNEQFF.

J is TRBJ1-4 and V is TRBV5-1; TRBD1 might be the D (5 bases). The CDR3 totals 15 residues. The V end lost 5 bases, the J end lost 1 base, and 12 bases lay between the germline ends. Germline V lookup: CDR1 SGHRS, CDR2 YFSETQ. Here the CDR3 reads CASSDKGITNEKLFF. The CDR3 region has the DNA TGCGCCAGCAGTGATAAGGGGATAACTAATGAAAAACTGTTTTTT.

This clonotype appeared many times. The chain is built from TRBV18 and TRBJ2-7; D perhaps matches TRBD1 (5 bases). CDR3 size: 17 residues. Germline-derived CDR1 and CDR2 are KGHSH and LQKENI. V lost 4 bases and J lost 5, with 24 bases in between. CDR3 DNA sequence: TGTGCCAGCTCACGCAGCGTCATGGGGCTCCAATTCCACGAGCAGTACTTC. The encoded protein is CASSRSVMGLQFHEQYF.

The CDR3 DNA reads as TGCAGCGTTCTACCGGACAATGAGCAGTTCTTC. This sequence encodes CSVLPDNEQFF. The V call is TRBV29-1, the J call TRBJ2-1, with D unclear. This CDR3 is built from 11 residues. Per the germline V gene, CDR1 is SQVTM and CDR2 is ANQGSEA. Trimming pared 5 bases from V and 5 bases from J, leaving 7 bases between.

This clonotype was recorded a few times. V usage is TRBV7-6 and J usage is TRBJ1-3, with D unclear. Germline V gene data show CDR1 as SGHVS and CDR2 as FNYEAQ. Trimming removed 4 bases from V and 1 base from J, with 17 bases in between. The CDR3 covers 17 residues. The CDR3 DNA reads TGTGCCAGCAGCTCCCTCGGAAAGGTGGGGTCTGGAAACACCATATATTTT. This codes for CASSSLGKVGSGNTIYF.

This clonotype was picked up many times. The chain joins TRBV12-3 or TRBV12-4 to TRBJ2-6; TRBD1 aligns across 8 bases. The V and J ends lost 6 bases and 4 bases, in that order; junction bases with no gene match: 8. CDR3 length: 16 residues. In DNA, the CDR3 is TGTGCCAGCAGCCGGCAGGGGGCGCGGGGGGCCAACGTCCTGACTTTC. This codes for CASSRQGARGANVLTF.

This clonotype was found many times. The rearrangement uses TRBV18 and TRBJ1-3, with no clear D. The V end lost 6 bases, the J end lost 8 bases, and 17 bases lay between the germline ends. This CDR3 has 14 amino acids. Germline V gene sequence: CDR1 KGHSH, CDR2 LQKENI. CDR3 loop: CASSLEPGGHTIYF. CDR3 nucleotides: TGTGCCAGCTCTTTGGAACCGGGAGGACACACCATATATTTT.

The chain links TRBV28 to TRBJ2-1, with 14 bases matching TRBD2. After removal of 5 bases from V and 9 bases from J, the junction contained 9 bases not matched to a gene. The CDR3 extends over 16 amino acids. Germline V gives CDR1 MDHEN, CDR2 SYDVKM. The CDR3 bases are TGTGCCAGCAGTCAACGGGGACTAGCGGGAGAGAGTGAGCAGTTCTTC. Translating gives CASSQRGLAGESEQFF.

Many counts were recorded for this clonotype. The chain employs TRBV27 and TRBJ2-2, with D perhaps TRBD1 (5 bases). Trimming pared 5 bases from V and 1 base from J, leaving 14 bases between. CDR1 is MNHEY and CDR2 is SMNVEV in the germline V gene (reference sequence). The CDR3 is 16 residues long. Written as DNA, the CDR3 is TGTGCCAGCAGTCCGCTAGTAACAGGGAACACCGGGGAGCTGTTTTTT. Amino acids: CASSPLVTGNTGELFF.

Ten or more counts support this clonotype. This sequence joins TRBV6-1 and TRBJ2-7; 13 positions agree with TRBD2. Germline CDR1 is MNHNS and CDR2 is SASEGT. The CDR3 runs to 21 residues. V shed 3 bases, J shed 4 bases, and the junction held 21 bases outside the gene matches. CDR3 sequence reads: CASSDHRTSGSPGNYPYEQYF. CDR3 nucleotides: TGTGCCAGCAGTGACCATCGGACTAGCGGGAGCCCGGGCAACTATCCTTACGAGCAGTACTTC.

Ten or more counts support this clonotype. J is TRBJ2-7 and V is TRBV20-1, with 8 bases matching TRBD1. CDR3 length: 14 amino acids. Trimming took 6 bases from V and 2 from J; bases not matched to a gene: 9. Germline assignment: CDR1 DFQATT and CDR2 SNEGSKA (reference sequence). Here the CDR3 DNA reads TGCAGTGCGGGCGGACAGGGATTAACCTACGAGCAGTACTTC. This translates into CSAGGQGLTYEQYF.

The V and J genes are TRBV7-3 and TRBJ1-1; D call uncertain. Germline V gene lookup returns CDR1 SGHTA and CDR2 FQGTGA. This CDR3 has 13 amino acids. V lost 4 bases and J 3 bases, leaving 9 bases between the germline ends. The CDR3 region is CASSYRGHTEAFF. The DNA of the CDR3 is TGTGCCAGCAGCTACAGAGGTCACACTGAAGCTTTCTTT.

This clonotype was found many times. The chain has TRBV6-2 or TRBV6-3 and TRBJ2-5; 7 nucleotides match TRBD1. Looked up from germline, CDR1 is MNHEY and CDR2 is SVGEGT. This CDR3 has 17 residues. With V trimmed by 2 bases and J by 1 base, 10 bases remained unmatched. CDR3 coding DNA: TGTGCCAGCAGTTACCATAGGGGGCGCGTTGCCCAAGAGACCCAGTACTTC. Translation gives CASSYHRGRVAQETQYF.

This clonotype was picked up a small number of times. V is TRBV20-1 and J is TRBJ2-3; tentatively, D is TRBD1 (7 bases). The V end lost 5 bases, the J end lost 6 bases, and 9 bases lay between the germline ends. CDR3 size: 11 residues. Germline loops: CDR1 DFQATT, CDR2 SNEGSKA (reference sequence). This chain's CDR3 is CSASGGDTQYF. CDR3 DNA: TGCAGTGCTTCAGGGGGGGATACGCAGTATTTT.

In this sample, this clonotype turned up a few times. V and J are TRBV20-1 and TRBJ1-1, with 7 bases that match TRBD1. Germline loops: CDR1 DFQATT, CDR2 SNEGSKA (reference sequence). The CDR3 runs 13 residues. The junction had 4 bases not matched to a gene; V was cut back by 5 bases and J by 1 base. The CDR3 DNA is TGCAGTGCTCTGACAGGGAAGAACACTGAAGCTTTCTTT. Protein product: CSALTGKNTEAFF.